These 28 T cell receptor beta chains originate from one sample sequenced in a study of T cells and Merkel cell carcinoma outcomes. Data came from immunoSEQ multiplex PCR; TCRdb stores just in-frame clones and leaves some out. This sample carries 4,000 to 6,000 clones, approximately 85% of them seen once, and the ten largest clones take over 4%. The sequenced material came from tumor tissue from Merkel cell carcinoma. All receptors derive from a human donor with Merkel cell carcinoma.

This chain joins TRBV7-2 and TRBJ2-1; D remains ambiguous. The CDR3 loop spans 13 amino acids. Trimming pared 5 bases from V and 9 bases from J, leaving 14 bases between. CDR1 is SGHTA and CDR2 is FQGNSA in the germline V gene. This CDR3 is CASSPDPQSEQFF. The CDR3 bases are TGTGCCAGCAGCCCGGACCCTCAGAGTGAGCAGTTCTTC.

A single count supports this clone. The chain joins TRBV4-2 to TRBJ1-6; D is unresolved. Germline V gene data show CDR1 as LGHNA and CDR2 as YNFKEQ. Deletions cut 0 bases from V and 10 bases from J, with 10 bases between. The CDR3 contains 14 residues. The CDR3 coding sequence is TGTGCCAGCAGCCAAGAACCAGGATACTCACCCCTCCACTTT. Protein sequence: CASSQEPGYSPLHF.

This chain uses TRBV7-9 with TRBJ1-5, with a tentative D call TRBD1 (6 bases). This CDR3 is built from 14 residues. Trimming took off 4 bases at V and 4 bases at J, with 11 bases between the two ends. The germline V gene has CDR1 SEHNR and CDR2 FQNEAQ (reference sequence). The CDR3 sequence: CASSSGAANQPQHF. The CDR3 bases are TGTGCCAGCAGCTCGGGGGCAGCTAATCAGCCCCAGCATTTT.

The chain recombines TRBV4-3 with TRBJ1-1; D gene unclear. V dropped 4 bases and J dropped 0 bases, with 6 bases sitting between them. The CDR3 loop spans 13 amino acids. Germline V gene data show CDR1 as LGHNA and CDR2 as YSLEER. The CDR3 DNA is TGCGCCAGCAGCCCCGAAATGAACACTGAAGCTTTCTTT. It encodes CASSPEMNTEAFF.

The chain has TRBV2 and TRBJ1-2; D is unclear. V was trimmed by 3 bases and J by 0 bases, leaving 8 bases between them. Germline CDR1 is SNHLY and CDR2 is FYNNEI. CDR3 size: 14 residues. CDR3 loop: CASSDWVSNYGYTF. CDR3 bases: TGTGCCAGCAGTGATTGGGTGTCTAACTATGGCTACACCTTC. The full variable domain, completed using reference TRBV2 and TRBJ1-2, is EPEVTQTPSHQVTQMGQEVILRCVPISNHLYFYWYRQILGQKVEFLVSFYNNEISEKSEIFDDQFSVERPDGSNFTLKIRSTKLEDSAMYFCASSDWVSNYGYTFGSGTRLTVV.

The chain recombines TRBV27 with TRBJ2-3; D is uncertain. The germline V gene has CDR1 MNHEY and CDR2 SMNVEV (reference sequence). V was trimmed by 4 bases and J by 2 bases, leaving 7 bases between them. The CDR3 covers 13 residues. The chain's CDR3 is CASSWAYTDTQYF. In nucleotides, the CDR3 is TGTGCCAGCAGTTGGGCTTACACAGATACGCAGTATTTT.

The CDR3 DNA reads as TGCGCCAGCAGCCAAGGGCTAGGTACTGAAGCTTTCTTT. It yields the protein CASSQGLGTEAFF. The chain links TRBV4-3 to TRBJ1-1; D is unresolved. The CDR3 is 13 amino acids. The V and J ends lost 1 base and 5 bases respectively, with 8 bases between them. Germline loops: CDR1 LGHNA, CDR2 YSLEER.

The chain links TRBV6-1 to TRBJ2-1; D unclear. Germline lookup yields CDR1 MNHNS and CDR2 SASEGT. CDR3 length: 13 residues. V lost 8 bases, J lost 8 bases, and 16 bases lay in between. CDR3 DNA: TGTGCCAGCCGTAAACCTCTAGAGTATGAGCAGTTCTTC. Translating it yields CASRKPLEYEQFF.

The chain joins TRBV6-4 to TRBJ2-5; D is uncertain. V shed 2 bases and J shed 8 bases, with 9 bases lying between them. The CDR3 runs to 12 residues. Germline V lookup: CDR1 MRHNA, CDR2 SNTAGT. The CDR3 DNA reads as TGTGCCAGCAGTGACCCCACGACCACCCAGTACTTC. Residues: CASSDPTTTQYF.

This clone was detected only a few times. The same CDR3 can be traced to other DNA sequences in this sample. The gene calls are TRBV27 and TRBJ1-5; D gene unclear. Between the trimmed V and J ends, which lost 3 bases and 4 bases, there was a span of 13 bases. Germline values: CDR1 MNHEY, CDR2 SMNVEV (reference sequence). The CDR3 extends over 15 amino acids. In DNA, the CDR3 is TGTGCCAGCAGTTTGAGGCTGGCTGGTAATCAGCCCCAGCATTTT. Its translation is CASSLRLAGNQPQHF.

CDR3 residues: CASSLRVTGELFF. In DNA form, the CDR3 reads TGTGCCAGCAGCTTAAGGGTCACCGGGGAGCTGTTTTTT. V usage is TRBV5-6 and J usage is TRBJ2-2, with D uncertain. Trimming removed 2 bases from V and 4 bases from J, with 6 bases in between. The germline gives CDR1 SGHDT, CDR2 YYEEEE. This CDR3 is built from 13 residues.

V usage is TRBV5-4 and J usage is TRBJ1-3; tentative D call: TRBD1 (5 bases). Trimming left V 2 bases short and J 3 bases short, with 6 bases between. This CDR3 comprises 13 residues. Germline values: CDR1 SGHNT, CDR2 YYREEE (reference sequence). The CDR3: CASSFRGGNTIYF. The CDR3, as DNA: TGTGCCAGCAGCTTTAGGGGTGGAAACACCATATATTTT.

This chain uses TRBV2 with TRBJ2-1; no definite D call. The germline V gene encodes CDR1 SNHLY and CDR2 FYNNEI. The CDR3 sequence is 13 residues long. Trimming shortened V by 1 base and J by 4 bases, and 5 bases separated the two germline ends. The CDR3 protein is CASSEDWYNEQFF. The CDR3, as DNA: TGTGCCAGCAGTGAAGACTGGTACAATGAGCAGTTCTTC.

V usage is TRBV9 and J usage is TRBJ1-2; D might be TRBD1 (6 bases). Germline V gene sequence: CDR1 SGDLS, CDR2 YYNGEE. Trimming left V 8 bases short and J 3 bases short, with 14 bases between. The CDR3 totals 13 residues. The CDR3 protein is CASKGRGDYGYTF. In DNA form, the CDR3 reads TGTGCCAGTAAGGGGAGGGGGGACTATGGCTACACCTTC. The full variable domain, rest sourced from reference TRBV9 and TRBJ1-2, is DSGVTQTPKHLITATGQRVTLRCSPRSGDLSVYWYQQSLDQGLQFLIQYYNGEERAKGNILERFSAQQFPDLHSELNLSSLELGDSALYFCASKGRGDYGYTFGSGTRLTVV.

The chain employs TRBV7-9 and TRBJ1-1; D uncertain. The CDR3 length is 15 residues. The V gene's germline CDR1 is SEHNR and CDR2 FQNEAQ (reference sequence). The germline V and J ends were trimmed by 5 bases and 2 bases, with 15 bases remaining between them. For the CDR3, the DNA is TGTGCCAGCAGCCTATCCGGGGAGCTTAACACTGAAGCTTTCTTT. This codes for CASSLSGELNTEAFF.

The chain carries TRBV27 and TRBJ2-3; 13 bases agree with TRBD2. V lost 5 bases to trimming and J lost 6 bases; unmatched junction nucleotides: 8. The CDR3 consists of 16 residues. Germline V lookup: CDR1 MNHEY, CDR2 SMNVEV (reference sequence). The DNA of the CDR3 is TGTGCCAGCAGTGTAAGACTAGCGGGAGGACCCGATACGCAGTATTTT. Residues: CASSVRLAGGPDTQYF.

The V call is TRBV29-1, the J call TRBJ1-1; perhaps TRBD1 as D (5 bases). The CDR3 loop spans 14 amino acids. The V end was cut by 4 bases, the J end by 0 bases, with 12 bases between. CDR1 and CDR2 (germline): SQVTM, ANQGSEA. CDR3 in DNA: TGCAGCGTTGTTGGCGGGGCCTTGAACACTGAAGCTTTCTTT. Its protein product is CSVVGGALNTEAFF.

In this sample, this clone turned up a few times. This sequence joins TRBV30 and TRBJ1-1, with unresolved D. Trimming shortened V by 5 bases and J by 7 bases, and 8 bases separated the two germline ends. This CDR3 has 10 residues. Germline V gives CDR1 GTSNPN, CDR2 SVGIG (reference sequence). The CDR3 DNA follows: TGTGCCTGGGTATTGTATGAAGCTTTCTTT. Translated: CAWVLYEAFF.

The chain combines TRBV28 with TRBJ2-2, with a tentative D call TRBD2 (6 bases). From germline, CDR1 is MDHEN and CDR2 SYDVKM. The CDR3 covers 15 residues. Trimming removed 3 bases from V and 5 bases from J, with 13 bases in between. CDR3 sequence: CASSFWDGRTGELFF. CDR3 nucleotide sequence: TGTGCCAGCAGTTTTTGGGACGGGAGAACCGGGGAGCTGTTTTTT.

CDR3 sequence: CASSPSGSEQYF. CDR3 DNA sequence: TGTGCCAGCTCACCGAGCGGGAGCGAGCAGTACTTC. V is TRBV18 and J is TRBJ2-7, with 8 bases matching TRBD2. The V gene end was trimmed by 3 bases and the J gene end by 6 bases; junction bases not matched to a gene: 1. The CDR3 is 12 amino acids. The germline V gene has CDR1 KGHSH and CDR2 LQKENI.

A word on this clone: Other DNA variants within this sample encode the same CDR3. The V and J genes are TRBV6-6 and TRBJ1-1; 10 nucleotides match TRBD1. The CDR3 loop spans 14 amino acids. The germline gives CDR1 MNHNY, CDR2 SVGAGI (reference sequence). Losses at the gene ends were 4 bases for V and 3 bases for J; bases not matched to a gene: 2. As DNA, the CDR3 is TGTGCCAGCAGTTCTGGACAGGGGGACACTGAAGCTTTCTTT. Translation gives CASSSGQGDTEAFF.

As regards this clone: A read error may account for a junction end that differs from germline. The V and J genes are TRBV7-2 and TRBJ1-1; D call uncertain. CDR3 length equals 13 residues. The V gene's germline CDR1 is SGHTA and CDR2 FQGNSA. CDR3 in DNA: TGTGCCAGCAGCACGCGAAGGAACTCTGAAGCTTTCTTT. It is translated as CASSTRRNSEAFF.

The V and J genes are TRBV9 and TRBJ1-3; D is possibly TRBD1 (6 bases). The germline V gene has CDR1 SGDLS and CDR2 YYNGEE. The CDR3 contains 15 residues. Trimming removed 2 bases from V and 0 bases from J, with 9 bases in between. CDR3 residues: CASSVGQISGNTIYF. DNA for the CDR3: TGTGCCAGCAGCGTTGGACAGATCTCTGGAAACACCATATATTTT.

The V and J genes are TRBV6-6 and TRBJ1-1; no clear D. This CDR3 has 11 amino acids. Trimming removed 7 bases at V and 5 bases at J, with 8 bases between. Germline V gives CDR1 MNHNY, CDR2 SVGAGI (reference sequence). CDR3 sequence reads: CASTTTTEAFF. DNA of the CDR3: TGTGCCAGCACCACCACGACTGAAGCTTTCTTT.

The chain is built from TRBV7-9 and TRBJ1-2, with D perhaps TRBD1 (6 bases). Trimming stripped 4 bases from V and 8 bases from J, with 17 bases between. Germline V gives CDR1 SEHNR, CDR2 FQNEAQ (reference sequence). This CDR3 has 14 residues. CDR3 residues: CASSSGGGTQGYTF. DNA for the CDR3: TGTGCCAGCAGCTCGGGGGGTGGGACACAAGGCTACACCTTC.

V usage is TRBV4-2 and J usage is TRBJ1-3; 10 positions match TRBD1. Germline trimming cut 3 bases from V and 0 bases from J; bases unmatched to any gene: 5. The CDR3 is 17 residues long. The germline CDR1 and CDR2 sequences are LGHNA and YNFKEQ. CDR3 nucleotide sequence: TGTGCCAGCAGCCACCTGGGACAGGGGCGCTCTGGAAACACCATATATTTT. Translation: CASSHLGQGRSGNTIYF.

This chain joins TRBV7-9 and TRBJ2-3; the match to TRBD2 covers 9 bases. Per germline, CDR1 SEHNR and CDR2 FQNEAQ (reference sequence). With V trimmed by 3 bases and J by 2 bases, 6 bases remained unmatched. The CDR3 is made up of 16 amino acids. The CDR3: CASSFPTSGFTDTQYF. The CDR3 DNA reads TGTGCCAGCAGCTTCCCGACTAGCGGATTCACAGATACGCAGTATTTT.

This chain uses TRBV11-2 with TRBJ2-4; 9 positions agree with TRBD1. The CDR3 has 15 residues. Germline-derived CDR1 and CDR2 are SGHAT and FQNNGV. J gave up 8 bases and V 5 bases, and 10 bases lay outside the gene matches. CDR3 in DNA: TGTGCCAGCAGCCAATTAACAGGGGGCTGGGACATTCAGTACTTC. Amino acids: CASSQLTGGWDIQYF.